A single TCR beta chain is shown here with its context. This clone's antigen is unknown. These data belong to a study of monozygotic twins with inflammatory bowel disease (dated by TCRdb to between 2019 and 2020). Context from the whole study: In total, around 28 monozygotic twin pairs made up the full study: 19 Danish pairs, all IBD-discordant, plus nine German pairs, of which four were IBD-concordant and five were IBD-discordant. The search for disease-associated traits relied mainly on comparing, within discordant pairs, IBD patients with their genetically identical healthy co-twins. Each individual had, on average, about 151 000 unique TCRalpha sequences and 181 000 unique TCRbeta sequences available for analysis. Overall results and qualifications from the work: A decrease in TCRbeta repertoire diversity, as measured by inverse Simpson index, was observed in IBD patients compared with their healthy co-twins. Fewer clonotypes were shared with other individuals by IBD patients than by healthy twins, most markedly in patients showing signs of disease activity. Differing immunosuppressive treatments among patients may have added background noise and inter-individual variability to the repertoires. No difference in repertoire similarity was observed between concordant and discordant twins, possibly owing to limited statistical power. The results gave no support for a single strong signal or clonotype linked to IBD. Different T cell subtypes could not be distinguished in the analysis.

The CDR3 measures 12 amino acids from cysteine to phenylalanine. No DNA is given. The germline V gene specifies SGHDT as CDR1 and YYEEEE as CDR2. An approximately 2.5 ml peripheral blood sample was drawn into PAXgene tubes per donor and stored at -80°C. Total RNA was isolated from whole blood with the PAXgene blood miRNA kit on an automated QIAcube, without T cell sorting. Peripheral blood from monozygotic twin pairs, either concordant or discordant for inflammatory bowel disease, underwent deep TCRalpha and TCRbeta repertoire profiling that used unique molecular barcoding. Smoking habits were recorded for all twin pairs, with individuals classified as current, former or never smokers. The library was prepared using 5' RACE. Each TCR library was prepared from about 3.5 ug of total RNA. For each sample, cDNA synthesis with SMARTScribe reverse transcriptase was split into eight separate reactions. During cDNA synthesis, template switching was used to introduce unique molecular identifiers that contained a 6-nucleotide sample barcode. Amplification of TCRalpha and TCRbeta cDNA involved two nested PCRs of 16 and 9 cycles, and each PCR was followed by bead purification. Before amplification, the cDNA was treated with uracil DNA-glycosylase and purified using the QIAquick PCR purification kit. The second PCR added Illumina TruSeq-compatible adapters along with sample-specific barcodes. TapeStation and Qubit were used to check library quality and concentration, and 5 ng of each library went into the pool. Sequencing of pooled libraries was carried out on an Illumina HiSeq2500 single-index Rapid Run using 2 x 100 bp reads and custom sequencing primers. Turning to the authors' computational methods: UMI-based consensus assembly with MiGEC version 1.2.6 was used to correct PCR and sequencing errors. MiXCR version 2.1.1 was used to carry out V(D)J alignment, clonotype assembly and CDR3 extraction. Normalisation of gene usage, clonotype sharing and MAIT/NKT TCR abundance was achieved by analysing the top 1000, 10 000 and 20 000 clonotypes per sample. Diversity was computed as the inverse Simpson index with the vegan R package after downsampling to 27 000 UMIs. Statistical testing used paired Mann-Whitney U tests on the discordant twin pairs and applied Benjamini-Hochberg correction for multiple testing. Each entry corresponds to one CDR3 protein sequence from reads that TCRdb reprocessed, and DNA is not given. TCRdb, not the authors, supplied the V and J calls. The data table for this sample lists 150,000 to 200,000 distinct CDR3 sequences. The ten largest clones add up to less than 8% of the sample.

The sequenced sample consisted of blood. Rearrangement joined TRBV5-6 to TRBJ2-1; TCRdb's D gene call, TRBD2, goes unchecked for lack of DNA. The receptor was isolated from a human donor with ulcerative colitis or Crohn's disease, or a healthy co-twin of an affected twin (not recorded which). CDR3 reads: CASSWTNNEQFF.